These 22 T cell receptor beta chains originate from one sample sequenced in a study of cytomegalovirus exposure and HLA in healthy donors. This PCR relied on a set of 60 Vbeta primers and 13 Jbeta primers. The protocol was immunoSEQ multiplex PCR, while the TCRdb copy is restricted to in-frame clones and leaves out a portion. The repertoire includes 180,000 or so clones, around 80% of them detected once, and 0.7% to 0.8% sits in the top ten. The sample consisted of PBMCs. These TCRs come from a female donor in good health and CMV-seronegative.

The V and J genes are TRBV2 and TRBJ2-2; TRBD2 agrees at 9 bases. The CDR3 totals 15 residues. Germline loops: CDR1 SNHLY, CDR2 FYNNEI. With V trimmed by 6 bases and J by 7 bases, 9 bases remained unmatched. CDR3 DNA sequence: TGTGCCAGCAGCAAAGGCGGGGGGGCGGTCGGGGAGCTGTTTTTT. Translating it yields CASSKGGGAVGELFF.

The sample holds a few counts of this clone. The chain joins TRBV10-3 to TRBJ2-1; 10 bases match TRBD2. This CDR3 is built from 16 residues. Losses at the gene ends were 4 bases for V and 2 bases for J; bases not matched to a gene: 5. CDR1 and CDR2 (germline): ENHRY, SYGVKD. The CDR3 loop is CAISAPTSGAYNEQFF. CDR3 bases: TGTGCCATCAGTGCTCCCACTAGCGGGGCCTACAATGAGCAGTTCTTC.

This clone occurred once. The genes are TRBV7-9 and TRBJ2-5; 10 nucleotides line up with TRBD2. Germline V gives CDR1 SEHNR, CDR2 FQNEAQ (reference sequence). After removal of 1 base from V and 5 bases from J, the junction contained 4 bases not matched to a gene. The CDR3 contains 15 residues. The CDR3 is CASSLGTSGWETQYF. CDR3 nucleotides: TGTGCCAGCAGCTTAGGGACTAGCGGTTGGGAGACCCAGTACTTC.

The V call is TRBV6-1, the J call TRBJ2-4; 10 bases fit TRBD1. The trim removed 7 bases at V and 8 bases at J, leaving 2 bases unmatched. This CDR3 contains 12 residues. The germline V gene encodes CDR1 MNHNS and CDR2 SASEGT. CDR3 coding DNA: TGTGCCAGCAAGGGGACAGGGGACATTCAGTACTTC. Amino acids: CASKGTGDIQYF.

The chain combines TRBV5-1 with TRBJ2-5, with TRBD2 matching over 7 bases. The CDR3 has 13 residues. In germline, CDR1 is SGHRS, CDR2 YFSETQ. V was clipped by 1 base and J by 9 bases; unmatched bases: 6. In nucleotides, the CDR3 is TGCGCCAGCAGCTTGACTCGGGCGGGGGCCCAGTACTTC. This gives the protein CASSLTRAGAQYF.

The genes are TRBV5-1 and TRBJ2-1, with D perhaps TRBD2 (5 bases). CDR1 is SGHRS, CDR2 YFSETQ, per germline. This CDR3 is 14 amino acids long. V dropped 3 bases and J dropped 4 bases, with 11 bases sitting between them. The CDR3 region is CASSSGLEYNEQFF. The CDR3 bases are TGCGCCAGCAGCTCTGGACTGGAATACAATGAGCAGTTCTTC.

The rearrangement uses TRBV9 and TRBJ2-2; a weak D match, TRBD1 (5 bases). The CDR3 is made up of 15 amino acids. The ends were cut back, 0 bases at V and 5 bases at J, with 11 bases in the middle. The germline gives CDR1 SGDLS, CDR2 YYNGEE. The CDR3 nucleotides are TGTGCCAGCAGCGTAGCTACCCAGGGAACCGGGGAGCTGTTTTTT. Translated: CASSVATQGTGELFF.

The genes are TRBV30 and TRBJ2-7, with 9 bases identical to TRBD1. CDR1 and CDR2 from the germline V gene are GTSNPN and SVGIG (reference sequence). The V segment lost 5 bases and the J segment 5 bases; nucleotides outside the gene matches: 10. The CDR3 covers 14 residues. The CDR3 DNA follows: TGTGCCTGGTCAACCGGGACAGGGTTCCACGAGCAGTACTTC. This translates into CAWSTGTGFHEQYF.

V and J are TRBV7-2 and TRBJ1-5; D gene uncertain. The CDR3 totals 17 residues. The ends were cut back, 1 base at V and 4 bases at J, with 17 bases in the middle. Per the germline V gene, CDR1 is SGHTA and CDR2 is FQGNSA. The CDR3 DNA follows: TGTGCCAGCAGCTTAGAAAGAGCTAGCCTGTGGAATCAGCCCCAGCATTTT. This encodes CASSLERASLWNQPQHF.

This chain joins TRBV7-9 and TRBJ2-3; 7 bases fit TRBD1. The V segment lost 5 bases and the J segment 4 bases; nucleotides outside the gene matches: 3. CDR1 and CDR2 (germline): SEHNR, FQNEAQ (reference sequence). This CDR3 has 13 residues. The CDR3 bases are TGTGCCAGCAGCAACAGGGGCCCAGATACGCAGTATTTT. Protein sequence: CASSNRGPDTQYF.

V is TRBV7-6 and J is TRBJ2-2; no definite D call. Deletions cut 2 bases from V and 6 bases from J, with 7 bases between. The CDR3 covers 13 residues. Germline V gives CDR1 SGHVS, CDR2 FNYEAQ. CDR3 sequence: CASSLNSAGELFF. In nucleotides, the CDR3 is TGTGCCAGCAGCTTAAACTCCGCCGGGGAGCTGTTTTTT.

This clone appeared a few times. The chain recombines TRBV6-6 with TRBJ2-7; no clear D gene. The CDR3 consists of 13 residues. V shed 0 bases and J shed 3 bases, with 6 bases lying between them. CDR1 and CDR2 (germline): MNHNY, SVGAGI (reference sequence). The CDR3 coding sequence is TGTGCCAGCAGTTACTCTCTTAGCTACGAGCAGTACTTC. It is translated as CASSYSLSYEQYF.

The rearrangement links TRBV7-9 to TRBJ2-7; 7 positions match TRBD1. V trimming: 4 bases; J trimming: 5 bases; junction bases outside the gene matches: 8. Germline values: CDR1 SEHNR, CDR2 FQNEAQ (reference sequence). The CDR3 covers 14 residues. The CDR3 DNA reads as TGTGCCAGCAGCTGGGGATACAGGGGCGACGAGCAGTACTTC. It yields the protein CASSWGYRGDEQYF.

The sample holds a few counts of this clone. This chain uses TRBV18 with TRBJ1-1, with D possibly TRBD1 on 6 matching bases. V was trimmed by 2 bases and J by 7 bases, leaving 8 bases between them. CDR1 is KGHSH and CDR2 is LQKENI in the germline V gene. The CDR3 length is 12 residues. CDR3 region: CASSPTGFEAFF. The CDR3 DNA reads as TGTGCCAGCTCACCAACAGGGTTTGAAGCTTTCTTT. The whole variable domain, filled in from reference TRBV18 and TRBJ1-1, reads NAGVMQNPRHLVRRRGQEARLRCSPMKGHSHVYWYRQLPEEGLKFMVYLQKENIIDESGMPKERFSAEFPKEGPSILRIQQVVRGDSAAYFCASSPTGFEAFFGQGTRLTVV.

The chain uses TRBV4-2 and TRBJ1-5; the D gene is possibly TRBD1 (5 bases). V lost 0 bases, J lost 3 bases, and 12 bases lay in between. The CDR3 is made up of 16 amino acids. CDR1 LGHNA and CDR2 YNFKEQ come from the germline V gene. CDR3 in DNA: TGTGCCAGCAGCCAAGATCCGGGGGATTACAATCAGCCCCAGCATTTT. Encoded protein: CASSQDPGDYNQPQHF.

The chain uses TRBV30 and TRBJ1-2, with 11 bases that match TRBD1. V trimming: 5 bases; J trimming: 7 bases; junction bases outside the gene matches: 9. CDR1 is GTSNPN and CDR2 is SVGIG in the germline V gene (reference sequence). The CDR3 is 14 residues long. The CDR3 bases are TGTGCCTGGGTAGGGGACAGGGGGGCCGCTGGCTACACCTTC. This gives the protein CAWVGDRGAAGYTF.

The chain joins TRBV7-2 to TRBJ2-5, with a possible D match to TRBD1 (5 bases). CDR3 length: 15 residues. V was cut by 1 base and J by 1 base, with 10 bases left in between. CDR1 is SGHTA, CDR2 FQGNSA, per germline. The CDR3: CASSLEGRGQETQYF. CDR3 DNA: TGTGCCAGCAGCTTAGAGGGTAGGGGCCAAGAGACCCAGTACTTC.

Here the CDR3 reads CASSRTEGTGEQYF. CDR3 coding DNA: TGTGCCAGCTCACGGACGGAGGGTACGGGCGAGCAGTACTTC. This sequence joins TRBV18 and TRBJ2-7; TRBD2 might be the D (6 bases). The germline V and J ends were trimmed by 4 bases and 6 bases, with 16 bases remaining between them. Germline V lookup: CDR1 KGHSH, CDR2 LQKENI. The CDR3 sequence is 14 residues long.

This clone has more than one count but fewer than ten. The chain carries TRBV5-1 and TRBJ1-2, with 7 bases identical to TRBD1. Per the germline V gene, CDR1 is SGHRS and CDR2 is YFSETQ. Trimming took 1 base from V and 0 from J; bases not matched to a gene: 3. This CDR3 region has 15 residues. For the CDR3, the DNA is TGCGCCAGCAGCTTGAACAGGGGATCTAACTATGGCTACACCTTC. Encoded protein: CASSLNRGSNYGYTF.

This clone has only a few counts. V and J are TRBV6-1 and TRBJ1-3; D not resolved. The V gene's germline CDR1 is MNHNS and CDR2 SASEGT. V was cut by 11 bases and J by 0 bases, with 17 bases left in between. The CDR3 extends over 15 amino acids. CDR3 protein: CACNPTPSSGNTIYF. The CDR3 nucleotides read TGTGCCTGCAATCCTACACCTAGCTCTGGAAACACCATATATTTT.

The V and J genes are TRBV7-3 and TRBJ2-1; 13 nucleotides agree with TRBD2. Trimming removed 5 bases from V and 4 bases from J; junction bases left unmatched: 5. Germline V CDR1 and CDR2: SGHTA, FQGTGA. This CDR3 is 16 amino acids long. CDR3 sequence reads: CASSPRTSGSYNEQFF. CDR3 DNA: TGTGCCAGCAGCCCACGGACTAGCGGGAGTTACAATGAGCAGTTCTTC.

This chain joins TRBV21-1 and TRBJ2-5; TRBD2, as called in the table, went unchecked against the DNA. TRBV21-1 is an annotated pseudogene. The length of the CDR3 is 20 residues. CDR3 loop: CASSKTPVGSRIPTQETQYF. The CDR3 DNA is TGTGCCAGCAGCAAAACGCCGGTCGGTAGTAGAATACCCACCCAAGAGACCCAGTACTTC.